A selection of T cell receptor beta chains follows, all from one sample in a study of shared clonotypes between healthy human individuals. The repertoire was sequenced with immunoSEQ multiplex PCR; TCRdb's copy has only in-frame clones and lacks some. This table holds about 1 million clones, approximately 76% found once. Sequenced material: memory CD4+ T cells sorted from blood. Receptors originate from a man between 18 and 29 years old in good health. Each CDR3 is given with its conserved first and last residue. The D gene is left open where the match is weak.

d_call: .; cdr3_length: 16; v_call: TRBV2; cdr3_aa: CASNPATTSGANVLTF
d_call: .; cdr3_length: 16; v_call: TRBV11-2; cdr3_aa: CASSLDSGGQYNEQFF
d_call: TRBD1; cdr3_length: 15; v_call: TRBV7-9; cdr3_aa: CASSLRGQGSYEQYF
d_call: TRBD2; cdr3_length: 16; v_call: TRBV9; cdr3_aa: CASSARLAGGAGELFF
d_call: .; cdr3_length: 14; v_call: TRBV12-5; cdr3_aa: CASASRGENTEAFF
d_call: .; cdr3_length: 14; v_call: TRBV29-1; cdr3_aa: CSVERGGSQETQYF
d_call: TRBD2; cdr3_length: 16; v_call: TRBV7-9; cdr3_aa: CASSLGTSGYYNEQFF
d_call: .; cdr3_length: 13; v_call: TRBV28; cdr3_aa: CASLRPGAYEQYF
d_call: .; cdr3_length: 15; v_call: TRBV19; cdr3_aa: CASSIGGGSTDTQYF
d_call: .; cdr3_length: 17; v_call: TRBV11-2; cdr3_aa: CASSLDQGIMGTDTQYF
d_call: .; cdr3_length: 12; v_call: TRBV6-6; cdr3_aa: CASSPPNQPQHF
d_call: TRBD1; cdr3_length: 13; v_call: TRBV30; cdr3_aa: CAWSPTGVQKLFF
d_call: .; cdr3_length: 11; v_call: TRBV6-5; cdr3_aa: CASVFGYEQYF
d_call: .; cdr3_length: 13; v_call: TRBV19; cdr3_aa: CASSIQGTYEQYF
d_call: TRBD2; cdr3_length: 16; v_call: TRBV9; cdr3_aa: CASSVGTSGGGETQYF
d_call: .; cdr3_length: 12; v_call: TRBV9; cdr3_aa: CASSHNTGELFF
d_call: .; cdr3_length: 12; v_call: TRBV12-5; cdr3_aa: CASGLNTDTQYF
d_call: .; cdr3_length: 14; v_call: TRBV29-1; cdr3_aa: CSVEDRGAGDTQYF
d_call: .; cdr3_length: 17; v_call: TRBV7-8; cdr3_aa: CASSINTGPDSTDTQYF
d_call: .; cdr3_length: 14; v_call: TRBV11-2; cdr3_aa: CASSPRDGNTEAFF
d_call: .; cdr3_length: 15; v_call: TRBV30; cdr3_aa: CAWSVLRPIGNTIYF
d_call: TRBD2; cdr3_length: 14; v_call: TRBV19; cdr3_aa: CASTAGLSTDTQYF
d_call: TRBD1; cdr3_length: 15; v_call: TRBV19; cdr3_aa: CASSTQGMANTEAFF
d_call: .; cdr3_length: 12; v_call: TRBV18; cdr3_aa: CASSSVLYEQYF
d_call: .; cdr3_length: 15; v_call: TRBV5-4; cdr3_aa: CASSSLGQGPYEQYF
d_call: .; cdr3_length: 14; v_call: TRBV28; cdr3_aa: CASSPGTPSRRAFF
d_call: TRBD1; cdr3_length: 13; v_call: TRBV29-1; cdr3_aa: CSVRQGSGTEAFF
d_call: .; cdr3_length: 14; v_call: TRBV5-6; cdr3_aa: CASSSYGQTYEQYF
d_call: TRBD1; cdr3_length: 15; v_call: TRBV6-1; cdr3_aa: CASTTVGTGSHEQYF
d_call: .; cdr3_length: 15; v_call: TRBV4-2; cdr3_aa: CASSQVEGPENIQYF
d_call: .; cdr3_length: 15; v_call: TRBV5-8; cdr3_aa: CASSLRRTSGNTIYF
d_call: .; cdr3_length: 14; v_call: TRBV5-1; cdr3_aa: CASSLLSSYNEQFF
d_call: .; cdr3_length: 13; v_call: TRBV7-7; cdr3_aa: CASSLDHTGELFF
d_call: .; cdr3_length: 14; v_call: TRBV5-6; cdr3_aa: CASSLARDKNEQFF
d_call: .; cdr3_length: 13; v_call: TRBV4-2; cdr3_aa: CASSQWLTGELFF
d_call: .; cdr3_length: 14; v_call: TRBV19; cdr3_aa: CASTVGTNNSPLHF
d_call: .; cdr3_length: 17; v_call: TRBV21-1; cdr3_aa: CASSPAGTSGGSYEQYF
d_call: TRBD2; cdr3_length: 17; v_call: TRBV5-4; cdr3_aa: CASSRAGLAGVYNEQFF
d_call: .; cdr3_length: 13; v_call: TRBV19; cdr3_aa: CARPFLRDTEAFF
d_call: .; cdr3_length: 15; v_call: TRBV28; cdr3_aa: CASSSYPAGNYGYTF
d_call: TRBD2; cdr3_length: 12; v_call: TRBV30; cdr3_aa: CAWEVAGDTQYF
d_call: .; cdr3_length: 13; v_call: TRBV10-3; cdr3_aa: CAISPGTTDTQYF
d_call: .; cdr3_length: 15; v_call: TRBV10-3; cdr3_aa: CAISESKESGNTIYF
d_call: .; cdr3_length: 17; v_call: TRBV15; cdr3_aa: CATSGTAETKNNPEQFF
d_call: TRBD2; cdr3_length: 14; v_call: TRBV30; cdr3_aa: CAWSVQTSGDPVDF
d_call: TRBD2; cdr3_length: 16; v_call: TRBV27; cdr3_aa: CASSPVRAGGVGEQFF
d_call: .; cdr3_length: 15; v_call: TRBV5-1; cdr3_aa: CASSSAAGLGNTIYF
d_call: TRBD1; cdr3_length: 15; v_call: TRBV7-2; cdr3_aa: CASSTDRGDRSPLHF
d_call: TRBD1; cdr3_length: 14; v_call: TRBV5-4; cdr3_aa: CASSPQGSTYGYTF
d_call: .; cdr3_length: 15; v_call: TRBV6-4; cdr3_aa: CASREAGQQTYEQYF
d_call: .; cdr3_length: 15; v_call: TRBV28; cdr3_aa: CASNLGGGGNQPQHF
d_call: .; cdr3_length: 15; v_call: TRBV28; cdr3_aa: CASSLPLTGGDGYTF
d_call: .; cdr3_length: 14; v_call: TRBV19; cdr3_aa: CASKDRSSGNTIYF
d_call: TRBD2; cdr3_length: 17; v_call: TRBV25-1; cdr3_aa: CASSAPGGRAIGYEQYF
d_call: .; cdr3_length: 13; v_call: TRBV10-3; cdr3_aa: CAISVWHNNEQFF
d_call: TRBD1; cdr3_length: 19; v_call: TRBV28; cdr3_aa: CASRNGQGLVSSYNSPLHF
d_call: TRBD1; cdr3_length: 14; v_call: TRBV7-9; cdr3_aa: CASSYDRGTSEQYF
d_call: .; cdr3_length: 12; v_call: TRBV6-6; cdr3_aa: CASRTSTVEQFF